This T cell receptor beta chain stems from a study of vaccination and CD4 T cells after COVID-19. This CDR3 contains 11 residues. V lost 8 bases, J lost 10 bases, and 11 bases lay in between. Germline V gene data show CDR1 as LNHDA and CDR2 as SQIVND (reference sequence). Using its own MiXCR run on the PCR reads, TCRdb lists one record per CDR3 protein. The data hold 20,000 or so distinct CDR3 sequences, with 60% observed a single time. Source: CD4+ T cells from blood, taken after SARS-CoV-2 vaccination. The clonotype was recovered from a human donor who had recovered from COVID-19. The V and J genes are TRBV19 and TRBJ1-4, with a possible D match to TRBD1 (5 bases). CDR3 residues: CASEIGGKLFF. The CDR3, as DNA: TGTGCCAGTGAGATTGGGGGAAAACTGTTTTTT. Full variable domain (rest looked up from reference TRBV19 and TRBJ1-4): DGGITQSPKYLFRKEGQNVTLSCEQNLNHDAMYWYRQDPGQGLRLIYYSQIVNDFQKGDIAEGYSVSREKKESFPLTVTSAQKNPTAFYLCASEIGGKLFFGSGTQLSVL.